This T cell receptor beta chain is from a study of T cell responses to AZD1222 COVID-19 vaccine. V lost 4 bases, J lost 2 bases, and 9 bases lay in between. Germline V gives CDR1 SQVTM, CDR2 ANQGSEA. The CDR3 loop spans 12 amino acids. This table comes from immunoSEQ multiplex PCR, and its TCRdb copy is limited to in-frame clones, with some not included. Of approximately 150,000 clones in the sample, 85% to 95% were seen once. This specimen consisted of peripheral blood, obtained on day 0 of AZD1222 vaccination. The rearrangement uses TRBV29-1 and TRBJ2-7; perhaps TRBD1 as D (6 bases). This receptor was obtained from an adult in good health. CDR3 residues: CSVGRGPYEQYF. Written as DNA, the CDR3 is TGCAGCGTTGGCAGGGGTCCCTACGAGCAGTACTTC.